This entry lists 21 T cell receptor beta chains sequenced from one sample in a study of long-term antiretroviral therapy in people with HIV (dated by TCRdb to between 2021 and 2024). Sequencing of the TRB variable region was done with the immunoSEQ hsTCRB v3.0 assay at survey level resolution. TCRdb took over this immuneACCESS table, retaining in-frame rearrangements with V and J assigned. Such tables are incomplete; in checked studies, under half of the missing clones stem from an unresolved V gene, and the remainder is unexplained. This sample lists more than 10,000 clones; roughly three quarters were detected once. Of the sample, 15% to 25% falls within the top ten clones. The specimen comprised unsorted PBMCs, sampled 0.5 years before starting antiretroviral therapy. Receptors were obtained from a woman aged 40 to 50 with HIV.

The chain uses TRBV12-5 and TRBJ1-2; the D gene is possibly TRBD1 (6 bases). Germline CDR1 LGHNT, CDR2 FRNRAP. CDR3 length: 16 amino acids. V was shortened by 1 base and J by 2 bases, with 14 bases between the two germline ends. In nucleotides, the CDR3 is TGTGCTAGTGGTTTGGCTACCGGGACAAGGAACTATGGCTACACCTTC. Protein: CASGLATGTRNYGYTF.

Remarks on this clone: A junction boundary mismatches the germline segment, possibly from a read error. The chain has TRBV10-3 and TRBJ2-7; D possibly uses TRBD1 or TRBD2 (5 bases each). CDR1 ENHRY and CDR2 SYGVKD come from the germline V gene. This CDR3 has 12 amino acids. The CDR3 coding sequence is TGTGCCATCAGTGACCCTCCGGGACGGAATATCTTC. Protein: CAISDPPGRNIF.

The chain uses TRBV5-8 and TRBJ1-2; the D gene is possibly TRBD1 (5 bases). The CDR3 sequence is 15 residues long. V lost 6 bases and J lost 3, with 18 bases in between. Germline CDR1 and CDR2: SGHTS and YDEGEE. CDR3: CASIGADPEDYGYTF. The CDR3 DNA sequence: TGTGCCAGCATTGGGGCGGACCCGGAGGACTATGGCTACACCTTC.

This chain links TRBV13 with TRBJ2-3; 9 bases are shared with TRBD2. There are 15 residues in the CDR3. In germline, CDR1 is PRHDT, CDR2 FYEKMQ (reference sequence). J was trimmed by 6 bases and V by 5 bases; bases with no gene match: 9. CDR3 protein: CASSRGAGGGDTQYF. CDR3 bases: TGTGCCAGCAGCAGGGGAGCGGGGGGTGGGGATACGCAGTATTTT.

The chain links TRBV6-1 to TRBJ2-3; TRBD2 aligns across 8 bases. CDR1 is MNHNS, CDR2 SASEGT, per germline. V lost 3 bases and J lost 0; bases outside the gene matches: 5. The CDR3 spans 16 residues. This CDR3 is CASSELLAASTDTQYF. CDR3 nucleotides: TGTGCCAGCAGTGAGCTACTAGCGGCTAGCACAGATACGCAGTATTTT.

This clone has a handful of counts. The V and J genes are TRBV30 and TRBJ2-2, with TRBD1 matching 9 bases. The CDR3 sequence is 14 residues long. V dropped 7 bases and J dropped 5; count of bases not matched to a gene: 8. Germline values: CDR1 GTSNPN, CDR2 SVGIG (reference sequence). The CDR3, as DNA: TGTGCCTTGGTTGGACAGGGGCCGACCGGGGAGCTGTTTTTT. Translation gives CALVGQGPTGELFF.

The rearrangement uses TRBV4-1 and TRBJ1-1, with D possibly matching TRBD1 (5 bases). The CDR3 has 19 residues. V was clipped by 1 base and J by 1 base, with 22 bases between them. Germline CDR1 is MGHRA and CDR2 is YSYEKL. The CDR3 loop reads CASSQATELPVTANTEAFF. The CDR3 nucleotides read TGCGCCAGCAGCCAAGCTACCGAATTGCCGGTGACAGCGAACACTGAAGCTTTCTTT.

This clone has only one observation. CDR3 sequence reads: CASSLATTSGSRYNEQFF. The CDR3, as DNA: TGTGCCAGCAGCTTAGCGACGACTAGCGGGAGTAGGTACAATGAGCAGTTCTTC. V is TRBV7-9 and J is TRBJ2-1; TRBD2 matches at 12 bases. Germline values: CDR1 SEHNR, CDR2 FQNEAQ (reference sequence). With 0 bases clipped from V and 4 bases from J, the junction kept 7 bases outside the gene matches. CDR3 length: 18 amino acids.

The genes are TRBV4-2 and TRBJ2-3; no definite D call. The germline V gene encodes CDR1 LGHNA and CDR2 YNFKEQ. The ends were cut back, 3 bases at V and 0 bases at J, with 7 bases in the middle. This CDR3 region has 14 residues. The CDR3, as DNA: TGTGCCAGCAGCCATGATACTAGCACAGATACGCAGTATTTT. Translating gives CASSHDTSTDTQYF.

The chain combines TRBV4-1 with TRBJ2-4; no definite D call. The germline V gene has CDR1 MGHRA and CDR2 YSYEKL. V was pared by 1 base and J by 0 bases, with 10 bases between. The length of the CDR3 is 16 residues. In nucleotides, the CDR3 is TGCGCCAGCAGCCAAGGATGGGATTTAGCCAAAAACATTCAGTACTTC. Translated, it gives CASSQGWDLAKNIQYF.

This clone is termed medium-sized. This chain joins TRBV2 and TRBJ2-7, with 8 bases matching TRBD1. CDR3 size: 15 residues. Germline CDR1 SNHLY, CDR2 FYNNEI. J lost 2 bases, V lost 7 bases, and 10 bases had no gene match. As DNA, the CDR3 is TGTGCCAGCAACAACCCAGGGGGCCCAACCTACGAGCAGTACTTC. This gives the protein CASNNPGGPTYEQYF. The whole variable domain, filled in from reference TRBV2 and TRBJ2-7, reads EPEVTQTPSHQVTQMGQEVILRCVPISNHLYFYWYRQILGQKVEFLVSFYNNEISEKSEIFDDQFSVERPDGSNFTLKIRSTKLEDSAMYFCASNNPGGPTYEQYFGPGTRLTVT.

This chain joins TRBV25-1 and TRBJ2-3; possible D gene TRBD2, 5 bases. Germline CDR1 and CDR2: MGHDK and SYGVNS. V dropped 0 bases and J dropped 3 bases, with 13 bases sitting between them. The CDR3 extends over 16 amino acids. CDR3 DNA: TGTGCCAGCAGTGAATATCCGGGGTTTTCTACAGATACGCAGTATTTT. This gives the protein CASSEYPGFSTDTQYF.

CDR3 amino acids: CASSLAGTKGETQYF. CDR3 nucleotide sequence: TGTGCCAGCTCACTCGCCGGGACAAAGGGAGAGACCCAGTACTTC. V usage is TRBV18 and J usage is TRBJ2-5, with D maybe TRBD1 (6 bases). Trimming took 4 bases from V and 4 from J, leaving 16 bases between them. The CDR3 runs to 15 residues. Germline CDR1 reads KGHSH; CDR2 reads LQKENI.

The rearrangement uses TRBV5-1 and TRBJ2-7, with 9 bases aligning to TRBD2. J gave up 5 bases and V 0 bases, and 18 bases lay outside the gene matches. Per the germline V gene, CDR1 is SGHRS and CDR2 is YFSETQ. The CDR3 length is 19 residues. The CDR3 sequence: CASSLVWASGAFPVNEQYF. The CDR3 region has the DNA TGCGCCAGCAGCTTGGTCTGGGCTAGCGGGGCGTTTCCTGTGAACGAGCAGTACTTC.

The V gene is TRBV7-9, the J gene TRBJ2-7, with TRBD2 matching 7 bases. This CDR3 has 14 residues. V lost 5 bases and J lost 7; bases outside the gene matches: 11. The germline CDR1 and CDR2 sequences are SEHNR and FQNEAQ (reference sequence). The CDR3, as DNA: TGTGCCAGCAGCGGGGGACTATCCGTGAGGGAGCAGTACTTC. Encoded protein: CASSGGLSVREQYF. Drawing the rest from reference TRBV7-9 and TRBJ2-7, the complete variable domain is DTGVSQNPRHKITKRGQNVTFRCDPISEHNRLYWYRQTLGQGPEFLTYFQNEAQLEKSRLLSDRFSAERPKGSFSTLEIQRTEQGDSAMYLCASSGGLSVREQYFGPGTRLTVT.

The sample holds a few counts of this clone. This chain joins TRBV7-9 and TRBJ1-2, with a weak D call TRBD1 (5 bases). CDR3 size: 13 residues. CDR1 is SEHNR, CDR2 FQNEAQ, per germline (reference sequence). The ends were cut back, 3 bases at V and 8 bases at J, with 13 bases in the middle. This chain's CDR3 is CASSFQGGGGYTF. CDR3 nucleotide sequence: TGTGCCAGCAGCTTTCAGGGTGGAGGCGGCTACACCTTC. The entire variable domain, with the rest obtained from reference TRBV7-9 and TRBJ1-2, is as follows: DTGVSQNPRHKITKRGQNVTFRCDPISEHNRLYWYRQTLGQGPEFLTYFQNEAQLEKSRLLSDRFSAERPKGSFSTLEIQRTEQGDSAMYLCASSFQGGGGYTFGSGTRLTVV.

V gene TRBV5-6 combines with J gene TRBJ1-3, with a possible D match to TRBD1 (5 bases). Germline V lookup: CDR1 SGHDT, CDR2 YYEEEE. The CDR3 runs 15 residues. The germline V and J ends were trimmed by 0 bases and 2 bases, with 9 bases remaining between them. DNA of the CDR3: TGTGCCAGCAGCTTGGAGGGGAAGGCTGGAAACACCATATATTTT. Translation: CASSLEGKAGNTIYF. The full variable domain, completed using reference TRBV5-6 and TRBJ1-3, is DAGVTQSPTHLIKTRGQQVTLRCSPKSGHDTVSWYQQALGQGPQFIFQYYEEEERQRGNFPDRFSGHQFPNYSSELNVNALLLGDSALYLCASSLEGKAGNTIYFGEGSWLTVV.

V and J are TRBV27 and TRBJ2-3; D could derive from TRBD1 or TRBD2 (6 bases each). Germline V CDR1 and CDR2: MNHEY, SMNVEV (reference sequence). This CDR3 has 12 amino acids. V was cut by 8 bases and J by 6 bases, with 12 bases left in between. CDR3 bases: TGTGCCAGCTGGGGGGCCTGGGATACGCAGTATTTT. Amino acids: CASWGAWDTQYF.

The chain is built from TRBV7-9 and TRBJ2-2; D unclear. CDR1 is SEHNR and CDR2 is FQNEAQ in the germline V gene (reference sequence). V lost 4 bases to trimming and J lost 1 base, with 7 bases between them. This CDR3 spans 14 amino acids. The CDR3 region is CASSSNKNTGELFF. The CDR3 nucleotides read TGTGCCAGCAGCTCCAACAAGAACACCGGGGAGCTGTTTTTT.

The chain combines TRBV9 with TRBJ2-7; D gene uncertain. The CDR3 totals 14 residues. Germline loops: CDR1 SGDLS, CDR2 YYNGEE. The ends were cut back, 1 base at V and 3 bases at J, with 11 bases in the middle. The CDR3 DNA reads TGTGCCAGCAGCGTAAGGGCAGTAGACTACGAGCAGTACTTC. Its translation: CASSVRAVDYEQYF.

The CDR3 DNA reads TGTGCCAGCAGCCTCGACGCCATTGGCTACACCTTC. It yields the protein CASSLDAIGYTF. This sequence joins TRBV11-2 and TRBJ1-2; D is unresolved. This CDR3 has 12 amino acids. V was shortened by 5 bases and J by 7 bases, with 11 bases between the two germline ends. The germline gives CDR1 SGHAT, CDR2 FQNNGV.